A selection of T cell receptor beta chains follows, all from one sample in a study of blood T cell repertoires in COVID-19. Profiled with immunoSEQ multiplex PCR; TCRdb holds only in-frame clones, not every one. The sample shows under 300,000 clones, about nine tenths of them seen only once. The sample taken for sequencing was PBMCs or T cells enriched from blood (not recorded which). The origin of the receptors is a woman younger than 45 with acute COVID-19. Both conserved end residues are trimmed from each CDR3. A D gene is named only where the DNA matches it firmly. Some rows have no size entry. The others give once, few or many, or a class for an expanded clone.

V	size	J	D	CDR3
TRBV6-4	once	TRBJ2-2	TRBD1	ASRGQGPTGELF
TRBV2	-	TRBJ1-5	-	ASSPGGANQPQH
TRBV7-8	-	TRBJ2-7	-	ASSLEGQVAGSAYEQY
TRBV5-1	-	TRBJ1-3	TRBD1	ASSTGAAGNTIY
TRBV5-1	-	TRBJ2-7	TRBD1	ASSQGQLISYEQY
TRBV7-6	-	TRBJ1-4	TRBD1	ASGMGQGNEKLF
TRBV5-4	-	TRBJ1-1	TRBD1	ASSSQGSEAF
TRBV5-1	-	TRBJ1-1	TRBD1	ASSSGGASTEAF
TRBV7-7	-	TRBJ2-1	TRBD1	ASSTTQGARRDEQF
TRBV2	few	TRBJ2-2	TRBD2	ASTGTRSTGELF
TRBV7-2	-	TRBJ1-6	TRBD1	ASSLAGTGGTSSYNSPLH
TRBV5-1	-	TRBJ2-5	-	ASSLGGGQETQY
TRBV6-5	-	TRBJ1-1	-	ASSYSNGQVEAF
TRBV27	-	TRBJ2-3	-	ASTSVGLIDTQY
TRBV6-2/TRBV6-3	once	TRBJ2-3	TRBD2	ASSLGLLAGGTDTQY
TRBV5-1	-	TRBJ2-2	-	ASSLGGTGELF
TRBV4-1	-	TRBJ1-2	-	ASSHGGNYGYT
TRBV29-1	-	TRBJ2-1	-	SVETQKFWLASHNEQF
TRBV19	few	TRBJ1-1	TRBD1	ASSNGTGRSYTEAF
TRBV27	-	TRBJ1-4	-	ASSLGAGDEKLF
TRBV10-3	once	TRBJ1-1	TRBD1	AISPLPGQPSEAF
TRBV7-2	-	TRBJ2-3	-	ASSLATPSTDTQY
TRBV19	-	TRBJ2-1	TRBD2	ASTLAGGGEQF
TRBV4-1	-	TRBJ1-5	-	ASSQGGSNQPQH